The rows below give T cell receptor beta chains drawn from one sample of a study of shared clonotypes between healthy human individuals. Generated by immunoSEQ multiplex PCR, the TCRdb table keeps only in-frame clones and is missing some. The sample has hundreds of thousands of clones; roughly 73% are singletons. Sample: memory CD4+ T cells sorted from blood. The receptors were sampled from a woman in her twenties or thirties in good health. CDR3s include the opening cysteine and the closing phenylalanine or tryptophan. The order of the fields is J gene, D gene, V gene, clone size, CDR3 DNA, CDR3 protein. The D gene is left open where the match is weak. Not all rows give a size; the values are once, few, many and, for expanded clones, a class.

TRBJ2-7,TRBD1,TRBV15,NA,TGTGCCACCAGCAGGCCGGGACAGGGGGCCGAGCAGTACTTC,CATSRPGQGAEQYF
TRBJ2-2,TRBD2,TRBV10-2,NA,TGCGCCAGCACTCTAGCGGTAGCGAACACCGGGGAGCTGTTTTTT,CASTLAVANTGELFF
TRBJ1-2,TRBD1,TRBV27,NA,TGTGCCACCAAAGACAGGGCCAGGAATGGCTACACCTTC,CATKDRARNGYTF
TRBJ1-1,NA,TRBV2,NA,TGTGCCAGCAGCGAGCTCGGGGTCATGAACACTGAAGCTTTCTTT,CASSELGVMNTEAFF
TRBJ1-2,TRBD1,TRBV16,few,TGTGCCAGCAGCCGCCCGGGACAGGTGTTCTATGGCTACACCTTC,CASSRPGQVFYGYTF
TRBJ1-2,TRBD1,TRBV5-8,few,TGTGCCAGCAGCACCCGGACAGGGAACTATGGCTACACCTTC,CASSTRTGNYGYTF
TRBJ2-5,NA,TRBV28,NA,TGTGCCAGCAGTCCTGGCGGTAGCCAAGAGACCCAGTACTTC,CASSPGGSQETQYF
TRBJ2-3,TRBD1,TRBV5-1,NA,TGCGCCAGCAGCTTGGGGACAGGGGATACGCAGTATTTT,CASSLGTGDTQYF
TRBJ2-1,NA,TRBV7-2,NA,TGTGCCAGCAGCTTCACTAGCGGGACAGGGGAGCAGTTCTTC,CASSFTSGTGEQFF
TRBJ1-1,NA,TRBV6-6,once,TGTGCCAGCAGACAAGGACAGATCGACACTGAAGCTTTCTTT,CASRQGQIDTEAFF
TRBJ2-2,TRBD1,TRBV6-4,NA,TGTGCCAGCAGTGACTCCAAGGGACAGGGGGCAGCCGGGGAGCTGTTTTTT,CASSDSKGQGAAGELFF
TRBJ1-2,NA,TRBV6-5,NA,TGTGCCAGCAGACCGGAGGGAGACTACTATGGCTACACCTTC,CASRPEGDYYGYTF
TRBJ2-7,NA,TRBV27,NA,TGTGCCAGCCGGCCGGGCCAAGGGGACTACGAGCAGTACTTC,CASRPGQGDYEQYF
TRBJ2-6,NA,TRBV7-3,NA,TGTGCCAGCAGCGCAGGAGTTAGGAGCTCTGGGGCCAACGTCCTGACTTTC,CASSAGVRSSGANVLTF
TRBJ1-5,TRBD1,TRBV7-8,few,TGTGCCAGCAGCCTGACAGGGAATCAGCCCCAGCATTTT,CASSLTGNQPQHF
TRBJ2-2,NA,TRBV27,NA,TGTGCCAGCAGAATCGGTGTCCGTTTAGGGAACACCGGGGAGCTGTTTTTT,CASRIGVRLGNTGELFF
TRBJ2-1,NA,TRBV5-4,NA,TGTGCCAGCAGCTTGGCCGGTCGGAACTACAATGAGCAGTTCTTC,CASSLAGRNYNEQFF
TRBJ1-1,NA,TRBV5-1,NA,TGCGCCAGCAGCCCAGTGACAGGATCCCTGAACACTGAAGCTTTCTTT,CASSPVTGSLNTEAFF
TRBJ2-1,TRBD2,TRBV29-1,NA,TGCAGCGTTTGGACTAGCGGGGCCTACAATGAGCAGTTCTTC,CSVWTSGAYNEQFF
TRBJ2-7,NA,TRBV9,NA,TGTGCCAGCAGTCCTCGGGCTTACGAGCAGTACTTC,CASSPRAYEQYF
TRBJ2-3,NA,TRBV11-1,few,TGTGCCAGCAGCTCGCGTACCGGGTCCGCAGATACGCAGTATTTT,CASSSRTGSADTQYF
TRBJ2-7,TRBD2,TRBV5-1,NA,TGCGCCAGCAGCGTAGGGTTTCTAGCGGGAGTTTCCTACGAGCAGTACTTC,CASSVGFLAGVSYEQYF
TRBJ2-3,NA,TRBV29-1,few,TGCAGCGTTTTTAGCGGCCCAACAGATACGCAGTATTTT,CSVFSGPTDTQYF
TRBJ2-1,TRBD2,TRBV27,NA,TGTGCCAGCAAAACCCTAGCGGGAGGGCGCGATGAGCAGTTCTTC,CASKTLAGGRDEQFF
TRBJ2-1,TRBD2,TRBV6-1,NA,TGTGCCAGCAGCGTAGCGGGAATCAATGAGCAGTTCTTC,CASSVAGINEQFF